These T cell receptor beta chains were read from a single sample in a study of blood T cell repertoires in COVID-19. The repertoire was sequenced with immunoSEQ multiplex PCR; TCRdb's copy has only in-frame clones and lacks some. Of tens of thousands of clones listed, roughly 90% were seen once; the top ten hold about 2.9%. Sequenced input: peripheral blood. The source of these receptors is a woman older than 75 with acute or convalescent COVID-19. Both conserved end residues are part of each CDR3. Fields, in order: J gene, V gene, clone size, D gene, CDR3 DNA, CDR3 protein. The D gene is left open where the match is weak. Clone size, where shown, is once, few, many, or a class for clones that have expanded.

TRBJ1-1 | TRBV19 | - | TRBD1 | TGTGCCAGTAGTCCAGGACAGGGGGTCACTGAAGCTTTCTTT | CASSPGQGVTEAFF
TRBJ2-5 | TRBV19 | - | TRBD1 | TGTGCCAGTAGTACGACAGGGACATACCAAGAGACCCAGTACTTC | CASSTTGTYQETQYF
TRBJ2-2 | TRBV5-5 | - | - | TGTGCCAGCAGCTTGGCCCAGGGCTTTAGCGGGGAGCTGTTTTTT | CASSLAQGFSGELFF
TRBJ1-1 | TRBV12-3/TRBV12-4 | once | - | TGTGCCAGCAGTAGCGGCAGGGGCACTGAAGCTTTCTTT | CASSSGRGTEAFF
TRBJ2-1 | TRBV4-2 | few | TRBD2 | TGTGCCAGCAGCCAAGGACTAGCGGGAGGTTTAAGCTCCTACAATGAGCAGTTCTTC | CASSQGLAGGLSSYNEQFF
TRBJ1-1 | TRBV2 | - | - | TGTGCCAGCAGTGGGGTTGGGGGCTTAAACACTGAAGCTTTCTTT | CASSGVGGLNTEAFF
TRBJ1-5 | TRBV27 | - | - | TGTGCCAGCAGTTTATATTTCCCGATTCAGGGAAGCAATCAGCCCCAGCATTTT | CASSLYFPIQGSNQPQHF
TRBJ1-2 | TRBV9 | once | - | TGTGCCAGCAGCGTAGACAGTAACTATGGCTACACCTTC | CASSVDSNYGYTF
TRBJ1-5 | TRBV18 | few | TRBD1 | TGTGCCAGCTCGGTAGGGACAGGGAATAGCAATCAGCCCCAGCATTTT | CASSVGTGNSNQPQHF
TRBJ2-5 | TRBV6-2/TRBV6-3 | - | TRBD2 | TGTGCCAGCAGTTATAGCCTAGCGGGGGATGGGGAGACCCAGTACTTC | CASSYSLAGDGETQYF
TRBJ1-5 | TRBV18 | - | - | TGTGCCAGCTCACCGGGCAATAGCAATCAGCCCCAGCATTTT | CASSPGNSNQPQHF
TRBJ1-1 | TRBV2 | - | TRBD1 | TGTGCCAGCAAGCGGGACAGGGGCACTGAAGCTTTCTTT | CASKRDRGTEAFF
TRBJ2-1 | TRBV10-1 | few | - | TGCGCCAGCAGTCCCCCGGGGATAAACAATGAGCAGTTCTTC | CASSPPGINNEQFF
TRBJ1-2 | TRBV12-3/TRBV12-4 | - | - | TGTGCCAGCAGTTTAGCGCTGGGGGGTGGCTACACCTTC | CASSLALGGGYTF
TRBJ1-1 | TRBV30 | - | TRBD1 | TGTGCCTGGGGGACAGGGATTGAAGCTTTCTTT | CAWGTGIEAFF
TRBJ2-7 | TRBV7-2 | - | - | TGTGCCAGCAGCCCCTCACAGGGTTCCTACGAGCAGTACTTC | CASSPSQGSYEQYF
TRBJ2-2 | TRBV19 | - | TRBD2 | TGTGCCAGTATTCTTAGCGGGGGCACCGGGGAGCTGTTTTTT | CASILSGGTGELFF
TRBJ2-5 | TRBV11-2 | - | TRBD2 | TGTGCCAGCAGCCTAAAGCGGGGGAGGTACCAAGAGACCCAGTACTTC | CASSLKRGRYQETQYF
TRBJ2-2 | TRBV11-1 | - | - | TGTGCCAGCGGGGCGCAGTTAGGCGGGGAGCTGTTTTTT | CASGAQLGGELFF
TRBJ2-2 | TRBV18 | - | TRBD1 | TGTGCCAGCTCACCTTTACAGGGGGCCGGGGAGCTGTTTTTT | CASSPLQGAGELFF
TRBJ1-2 | TRBV7-2 | - | - | TGTGCCAGCCTCTGGGGGCACTATGGCTACACCTTC | CASLWGHYGYTF
TRBJ2-1 | TRBV19 | once | TRBD1 | TGTGCCAGTAGTATCAGGCAGGGGGCGCGAGAGGGTGAGCAGTTCTTC | CASSIRQGAREGEQFF
TRBJ1-3 | TRBV28 | - | - | TGTGCCAGCAGTTTAAGGGGGTCTGGAAACACCATATATTTT | CASSLRGSGNTIYF
TRBJ1-2 | TRBV10-3 | - | - | TGTGCCATCAGTGAGGGGGAGCCGGTAGGCTACACCTTC | CAISEGEPVGYTF
TRBJ2-3 | TRBV7-2 | - | TRBD2 | TGTGCCAGCAGCTTAGGGACTAGCGGGCCGAGAGCAGATACGCAGTATTTT | CASSLGTSGPRADTQYF
TRBJ2-7 | TRBV2 | - | TRBD2 | TGTGCCAGCAGTGGGCTAGCGGGCCAGTCTACCTACGAGCAGTACTTC | CASSGLAGQSTYEQYF
TRBJ1-5 | TRBV7-2 | few | - | TGTGCCAGCAGCTTAGCGCGACACCAGCCCCAGCATTTT | CASSLARHQPQHF
TRBJ1-2 | TRBV3-1/TRBV3-2 | - | TRBD1 | TGTGCCAGCAGCCAAGCCCTAGACAGGGTCGGACGCTACACCTTC | CASSQALDRVGRYTF
TRBJ1-5 | TRBV2 | - | - | TGTGCCAGCAACTCGGTAAGCAATCAGCCCCAGCATTTT | CASNSVSNQPQHF
TRBJ2-2 | TRBV7-2 | - | TRBD1 | TGTGCCAGCAGGCGGGACAGGGGTACCGGGGAGCTGTTTTTT | CASRRDRGTGELFF
TRBJ2-5 | TRBV2 | - | TRBD2 | TGTGCCAGCAGTGGACTAGCGGGAGAGACCCAGTACTTC | CASSGLAGETQYF
TRBJ1-1 | TRBV6-4 | - | - | TGTGCCAGCAGGCAAACAGGGTTTTCCACTGAAGCTTTCTTT | CASRQTGFSTEAFF
TRBJ1-6 | TRBV5-1 | - | - | TGCGCCAGCAGGGACAGCCAAAATTCACCCCTCCACTTT | CASRDSQNSPLHF
TRBJ2-7 | TRBV6-5 | - | TRBD1 | TGTGCCAGCGGCCGGACAGGGGTCGGCTACGAGCAGTACTTC | CASGRTGVGYEQYF
TRBJ2-6 | TRBV19 | - | - | TGTGCCAGTAGTATTTTAAGCGGGCCCGACTCTGGGGCCAACGTCCTGACTTTC | CASSILSGPDSGANVLTF
TRBJ2-1 | TRBV29-1 | - | TRBD2 | TGCAGCGCCGCTAGCGGGGTGTCCTACAATGAGCAGTTCTTC | CSAASGVSYNEQFF
TRBJ1-1 | TRBV5-1 | - | - | TGCGCCAGCCGGGAGGACACTGAAGCTTTCTTT | CASREDTEAFF
TRBJ2-7 | TRBV27 | once | - | TGTGCCAGCAGTTCCTTGGGACTTTACGAGCAGTACTTC | CASSSLGLYEQYF
TRBJ1-1 | TRBV18 | - | - | TGTGCCAGCTCCAGGGATGCGGGAGGCACTGAAGCTTTCTTT | CASSRDAGGTEAFF
TRBJ2-5 | TRBV7-7 | few | - | TGTGCTAGCAGCGCCCAGGATTTAGCGGTTAGTGAGACCCAGTACTTC | CASSAQDLAVSETQYF
TRBJ2-3 | TRBV14 | once | - | TGTGCCAGCAGCCAAGGGACAACAGATACGCAGTATTTT | CASSQGTTDTQYF
TRBJ2-5 | TRBV7-2 | few | - | TGTGCCAGCAGCCAGGGGGCTAGCGGCCAAGAGACCCAGTACTTC | CASSQGASGQETQYF
TRBJ1-1 | TRBV27 | - | - | TGTGCCAGCAGTTTGGAGGGGAAGGCGGACACTGAAGCTTTCTTT | CASSLEGKADTEAFF
TRBJ1-1 | TRBV19 | - | - | TGTGCCAGTACCAAGGGGTTCGGGAACACTGAAGCTTTCTTT | CASTKGFGNTEAFF
TRBJ1-5 | TRBV18 | - | TRBD1 | TGTGCCAGCTCACCCTCCCTCATCAGGGACAGGGGGGTAAATCAGCCCCAGCATTTT | CASSPSLIRDRGVNQPQHF
TRBJ2-2 | TRBV5-1 | - | TRBD2 | TGCGCCAGCAGCATTAGCGGGAAGGGGTTCGGGGAGCTGTTTTTT | CASSISGKGFGELFF
TRBJ2-2 | TRBV4-3 | few | - | TGCGCCAGCTCACAGGGTTTTGGCACCGGGGAGCTGTTTTTT | CASSQGFGTGELFF
TRBJ2-1 | TRBV28 | - | TRBD2 | TGTGCCAGCAGACCGGGAGGCAACTCCTACAATGAGCAGTTCTTC | CASRPGGNSYNEQFF
TRBJ1-2 | TRBV5-6 | - | - | TGTGCCAGCAGTCGTGGAGGGGGCTACACCTTC | CASSRGGGYTF
TRBJ2-1 | TRBV6-5 | - | TRBD1 | TGTGCCAGCGGATCCGGGACAGCGTACAATGAGCAGTTCTTC | CASGSGTAYNEQFF
TRBJ2-1 | TRBV6-2/TRBV6-3 | - | - | TGTGCCAGCAGTACGTTACGGAGGGGGACCGGGACCAGGGGGGAGCAGTTCTTC | CASSTLRRGTGTRGEQFF
TRBJ2-2 | TRBV27 | - | TRBD1 | TGTGCCAGCAGCCTACTCCTAGGGACAGACAACACCGGGGAGCTGTTTTTT | CASSLLLGTDNTGELFF
TRBJ1-5 | TRBV25-1 | once | - | TGTGCCAGCAGTGAGACAGAGATTCATCAGCCCCAGCATTTT | CASSETEIHQPQHF
TRBJ2-7 | TRBV7-2 | - | TRBD1 | TGTGCCAGCAGCCCACTAGGGGGACAGAACTACGAGCAGTACTTC | CASSPLGGQNYEQYF
TRBJ1-3 | TRBV29-1 | - | - | TGCAGCGTTGGACAGGCCTCTGGAAACACCATATATTTT | CSVGQASGNTIYF
TRBJ1-5 | TRBV2 | - | TRBD1 | TGTGCCAGCAGTGGGCGGGACAGGGGTTTAAATCAGCCCCAGCATTTT | CASSGRDRGLNQPQHF
TRBJ2-7 | TRBV6-5 | - | TRBD1 | TGTGCCAGCAGTCAGGAGACAGGGGTTCTAGGGGAGCAGTACTTC | CASSQETGVLGEQYF
TRBJ2-1 | TRBV28 | - | TRBD2 | TGTGCCACAATAGCGGGAGGGCCCCAGAATGAGCAGTTCTTC | CATIAGGPQNEQFF
TRBJ2-5 | TRBV11-1 | - | TRBD2 | TGTGCCAGCAGCTTAGACCGGGGGGTGCAAGAGACCCAGTACTTC | CASSLDRGVQETQYF
TRBJ2-6 | TRBV3-1/TRBV3-2 | - | TRBD1 | TGTGCCAGCAGCCAAAGTTGGCGGGACAGGGTTGTTTCCGCCAACGTCCTGACTTTC | CASSQSWRDRVVSANVLTF